These 30 T cell receptor beta chains originate from one sample sequenced in a study of blood T cell repertoires in COVID-19. TCRdb keeps only in-frame clones here, not all; method: immunoSEQ multiplex PCR. The sample has fewer than 200,000 clones, 70% to 90% seen once. Material: peripheral blood. The receptors here all came from a woman in her 50s with COVID-19, enrolled during active disease.

The rearrangement uses TRBV6-2 or TRBV6-3 and TRBJ1-2, with a weak D call TRBD1 (5 bases). Per germline, CDR1 MNHEY and CDR2 SVGEGT. This CDR3 is 14 amino acids long. Trimming took off 5 bases at V and 2 bases at J, with 12 bases between the two ends. The CDR3 coding sequence is TGTGCCAGCAGTCGGGACGGGGGGAACTATGGCTACACCTTC. Translating it yields CASSRDGGNYGYTF.

The genes are TRBV2 and TRBJ1-3, with no clear D. Trimming cost V 6 bases and J 0 bases, with 9 bases left between them. Germline V gene lookup returns CDR1 SNHLY and CDR2 FYNNEI. The length of the CDR3 is 14 residues. The CDR3: CASRGFSSGNTIYF. The CDR3, as DNA: TGTGCCAGCAGGGGCTTTAGCTCTGGAAACACCATATATTTT.

The J gene is TRBJ2-2, the V gene TRBV6-4; weak D call: TRBD2 (6 bases). The V and J ends lost 7 bases and 4 bases respectively, with 13 bases between them. Germline values: CDR1 MRHNA, CDR2 SNTAGT. The CDR3 consists of 14 residues. The CDR3 here is CASTREEGTGELFF. Written as DNA, the CDR3 is TGTGCCAGCACGAGGGAGGAAGGCACCGGGGAGCTGTTTTTT.

This clone was recorded only once. The genes are TRBV5-1 and TRBJ2-1; 14 bases align to TRBD2. Germline V gives CDR1 SGHRS, CDR2 YFSETQ. The CDR3 length is 17 residues. Losses at the gene ends were 4 bases for V and 1 base for J; bases not matched to a gene: 4. The chain's CDR3 is CASSPGTSGGSYNEQFF. As DNA, the CDR3 is TGCGCCAGCAGCCCCGGGACTAGCGGGGGATCCTACAATGAGCAGTTCTTC.

The V gene is TRBV4-3, the J gene TRBJ2-2, with D unclear. V lost 1 base to trimming and J lost 8 bases, with 14 bases between them. The CDR3 length is 15 residues. Germline V lookup: CDR1 LGHNA, CDR2 YSLEER. This CDR3 is CASSQASAVPGELFF. The CDR3 nucleotides read TGCGCCAGCAGCCAAGCAAGCGCAGTACCGGGGGAGCTGTTTTTT.

The rearrangement joins TRBV5-1 to TRBJ1-3; unclear D gene. V was trimmed by 0 bases and J by 0 bases, leaving 7 bases between them. The length of the CDR3 is 15 residues. Germline V CDR1 and CDR2: SGHRS, YFSETQ. Here the CDR3 DNA reads TGCGCCAGCAGCTTGGCACGGGACTCTGGAAACACCATATATTTT. This codes for CASSLARDSGNTIYF.

The DNA for the CDR3 is TGTGCCAGCAGCACTCGTGATGAGCAGTTCTTC. Translating gives CASSTRDEQFF. V and J are TRBV21-1 and TRBJ2-1; no DNA check was done on the table's D call, TRBD2. TRBV21-1 is a pseudogene segment. The CDR3 runs to 11 residues.

In nucleotides, the CDR3 is TGCGCCAGCAGCTTGCCAGGACTAGCAGGGACAGATACGCAGTATTTT. Translating it yields CASSLPGLAGTDTQYF. This chain uses TRBV5-1 with TRBJ2-3, with 8 positions matching TRBD2. V lost 1 base to trimming and J lost 3 bases; unmatched junction nucleotides: 7. This CDR3 is 16 amino acids long. Germline-derived CDR1 and CDR2 are SGHRS and YFSETQ.

The rearrangement uses TRBV6-5 and TRBJ2-3; D may be TRBD2 (7 bases). V was shortened by 6 bases and J by 4 bases, with 17 bases between the two germline ends. The germline V gene encodes CDR1 MNHEY and CDR2 SVGAGI. This CDR3 is 15 amino acids long. CDR3 DNA sequence: TGTGCCAGCAGAGGACGCAGGGGAGGGTCAGATACGCAGTATTTT. Its protein product is CASRGRRGGSDTQYF.

The gene calls are TRBV5-1 and TRBJ2-5; D is perhaps TRBD2 (7 bases). The V end was cut by 0 bases, the J end by 5 bases, with 17 bases between. CDR3 length equals 16 residues. CDR1 is SGHRS, CDR2 YFSETQ, per germline. CDR3 sequence (DNA): TGCGCCAGCAGCTTGGCCGGGGGGCTTAGGGCGGAGACCCAGTACTTC. This translates into CASSLAGGLRAETQYF. Combining the CDR3 with reference TRBV5-1 and TRBJ2-5 gives the whole variable domain KAGVTQTPRYLIKTRGQQVTLSCSPISGHRSVSWYQQTPGQGLQFLFEYFSETQRNKGNFPGRFSGRQFSNSRSEMNVSTLELGDSALYLCASSLAGGLRAETQYFGPGTRLLVL.

V is TRBV5-1 and J is TRBJ2-3; possible D gene TRBD2, 5 bases. V dropped 4 bases and J dropped 2 bases, with 11 bases sitting between them. There are 14 residues in the CDR3. Germline assignment: CDR1 SGHRS and CDR2 YFSETQ. The CDR3 sequence: CASSPGLSTDTQYF. The DNA for the CDR3 is TGCGCCAGCAGCCCCGGACTTTCCACAGATACGCAGTATTTT.

The genes are TRBV10-3 and TRBJ2-7; tentatively, D is TRBD2 (5 bases). The CDR3 sequence is 15 residues long. Trimming removed 2 bases at V and 3 bases at J, with 14 bases between. Per the germline V gene, CDR1 is ENHRY and CDR2 is SYGVKD. In DNA form, the CDR3 reads TGTGCCATCAGTGAGGGAGGTTCGGTGGGCTACGAGCAGTACTTC. Translating it yields CAISEGGSVGYEQYF.

The chain recombines TRBV6-1 with TRBJ2-1, with 11 positions matching TRBD2. The CDR3 has 14 residues. Germline V gene lookup returns CDR1 MNHNS and CDR2 SASEGT. The trim removed 0 bases at V and 11 bases at J, leaving 3 bases unmatched. The CDR3 spells CASSEATSGAQQFF. CDR3 bases: TGTGCCAGCAGTGAAGCGACTAGCGGGGCCCAGCAGTTCTTC.

This chain joins TRBV12-3 or TRBV12-4 and TRBJ2-1, with D perhaps TRBD2 (5 bases). The CDR3 has 13 residues. V was pared by 3 bases and J by 6 bases, with 9 bases between. The CDR3 DNA follows: TGTGCCAGCAGTTTGGACTTCCTCAATGAGCAGTTCTTC. It is translated as CASSLDFLNEQFF.

The rearrangement uses TRBV6-2 or TRBV6-3 and TRBJ2-7; 9 positions agree with TRBD2. Germline V CDR1 and CDR2: MNHEY, SVGEGT. V was clipped by 2 bases and J by 2 bases; unmatched bases: 4. CDR3 length: 15 amino acids. CDR3 loop: CASSYPGLAPYEQYF. The CDR3 region has the DNA TGTGCCAGCAGTTACCCGGGACTAGCCCCCTACGAGCAGTACTTC.

The CDR3 reads CSVRTGTSTDTQYF. CDR3 coding DNA: TGCAGCGTGCGGACAGGGACTTCCACAGATACGCAGTATTTT. V gene TRBV29-1 combines with J gene TRBJ2-3, with 8 bases lining up with TRBD1. The germline gives CDR1 SQVTM, CDR2 ANQGSEA. Trimming removed 6 bases from V and 2 bases from J; junction bases left unmatched: 7. This CDR3 has 14 residues.

V usage is TRBV5-1 and J usage is TRBJ2-2, with 11 bases that match TRBD1. This CDR3 is 15 amino acids long. V dropped 4 bases and J dropped 3; count of bases not matched to a gene: 2. The V gene's germline CDR1 is SGHRS and CDR2 YFSETQ. The CDR3 region is CASSEDRGHTGELFF. The DNA of the CDR3 is TGCGCCAGCAGCGAGGACAGGGGGCACACCGGGGAGCTGTTTTTT.

The V call is TRBV10-1, the J call TRBJ1-2; a possible D gene is TRBD1 (6 bases). The V and J ends lost 5 bases and 4 bases respectively, with 11 bases between them. The germline gives CDR1 WNHNN, CDR2 SYGVQD (reference sequence). CDR3 length: 13 residues. This CDR3 is CASSPDRIYGYTF. The CDR3 nucleotides are TGCGCCAGCAGTCCGGACAGAATCTATGGCTACACCTTC.

This rearrangement joins TRBV30 to TRBJ1-5, with D perhaps TRBD1 (6 bases). This CDR3 has 13 amino acids. Germline loops: CDR1 GTSNPN, CDR2 SVGIG (reference sequence). V dropped 5 bases and J dropped 5 bases, with 13 bases sitting between them. The CDR3 reads CAWGPGGDQPQHF. DNA of the CDR3: TGTGCCTGGGGTCCGGGGGGCGATCAGCCCCAGCATTTT. The complete variable domain, with remaining parts taken from reference TRBV30 and TRBJ1-5, reads SQTIHQWPATLVQPVGSPLSLECTVEGTSNPNLYWYRQAAGRGLQLLFYSVGIGQISSEVPQNLSASRPQDRQFILSSKKLLLSDSGFYLCAWGPGGDQPQHFGDGTRLSIL.

V gene TRBV5-1 combines with J gene TRBJ1-5, with TRBD1 matching over 9 bases. Germline V lookup: CDR1 SGHRS, CDR2 YFSETQ. The CDR3 is made up of 15 amino acids. V was pared by 0 bases and J by 2 bases, with 0 bases of the junction left unmatched. The CDR3 is CASSLGTGGNQPQHF. The CDR3 coding sequence is TGCGCCAGCAGCTTGGGGACAGGGGGCAATCAGCCCCAGCATTTT.

The chain joins TRBV18 to TRBJ2-5, with D possibly being TRBD2 (6 bases). Germline CDR1 KGHSH, CDR2 LQKENI. The CDR3 covers 16 residues. Trimming removed 0 bases from V and 7 bases from J, with 18 bases in between. The CDR3 reads CASSPPAEGLKGTQYF. The CDR3 DNA sequence: TGTGCCAGCTCACCACCAGCGGAGGGCCTCAAGGGGACCCAGTACTTC.

The CDR3 DNA follows: TGCGCCAGCAGCCTGAGGGCGGATATCTCCTACAATGAGCAGTTCTTC. Amino acids: CASSLRADISYNEQFF. The J gene is TRBJ2-1, the V gene TRBV4-3; D perhaps matches TRBD2 (5 bases). CDR1 is LGHNA and CDR2 is YSLEER in the germline V gene. This CDR3 spans 16 amino acids. V dropped 4 bases and J dropped 0 bases, with 13 bases sitting between them.

CDR3 loop: CASSRDENIQYF. The CDR3 coding sequence is TGTGCCAGCAGTCGTGATGAGAACATTCAGTACTTC. This chain joins TRBV12-3 or TRBV12-4 and TRBJ2-4; D is unresolved. CDR3 length: 12 amino acids. Between the trimmed V and J ends, which lost 5 bases and 7 bases, there was a span of 9 bases.

The V and J genes are TRBV7-9 and TRBJ2-1, with 8 nucleotides matching TRBD2. The CDR3 is 17 residues long. Germline V gene sequence: CDR1 SEHNR, CDR2 FQNEAQ (reference sequence). Losses at the gene ends were 3 bases for V and 6 bases for J; bases not matched to a gene: 13. The CDR3: CASSFHLTGGPGNEQFF. Written as DNA, the CDR3 is TGTGCCAGCAGCTTCCACCTGACGGGGGGGCCCGGCAATGAGCAGTTCTTC. The full variable domain, in which reference TRBV7-9 and TRBJ2-1 provide the parts outside the CDR3, is DTGVSQNPRHKITKRGQNVTFRCDPISEHNRLYWYRQTLGQGPEFLTYFQNEAQLEKSRLLSDRFSAERPKGSFSTLEIQRTEQGDSAMYLCASSFHLTGGPGNEQFFGPGTRLTVL.

The chain combines TRBV11-2 with TRBJ1-1, with 10 bases that match TRBD1. Germline assignment: CDR1 SGHAT and CDR2 FQNNGV. The CDR3 extends over 14 amino acids. J gave up 10 bases and V 1 base, and 6 bases lay outside the gene matches. CDR3 loop: CASSLVSTGGLAFF. As DNA, the CDR3 is TGTGCCAGCAGCTTAGTCTCGACAGGGGGCTTAGCTTTCTTT.

V usage is TRBV7-9 and J usage is TRBJ2-5; the D is unclear. With 0 bases removed from V and 5 bases from J, the gap between germline ends came to 4 bases. The CDR3 extends over 12 amino acids. Per germline, CDR1 SEHNR and CDR2 FQNEAQ (reference sequence). The CDR3 reads CASSLAAETQYF. The CDR3 DNA is TGTGCCAGCAGCTTAGCTGCGGAGACCCAGTACTTC.

The chain links TRBV14 to TRBJ1-1, with D maybe TRBD1 (6 bases). The CDR3 contains 14 residues. Trimming took 3 bases from V and 7 from J, leaving 15 bases between them. CDR1 SGHDN and CDR2 FVKESK come from the germline V gene. For the CDR3, the DNA is TGTGCCAGCAGCCAGGGACAATTAACGGGTGAAGCTTTCTTT. Protein sequence: CASSQGQLTGEAFF. Full variable domain (missing parts from reference TRBV14 and TRBJ1-1): EAGVTQFPSHSVIEKGQTVTLRCDPISGHDNLYWYRRVMGKEIKFLLHFVKESKQDESGMPNNRFLAERTGGTYSTLKVQPAELEDSGVYFCASSQGQLTGEAFFGQGTRLTVV.

The chain links TRBV9 to TRBJ2-1, with TRBD2 matching 10 bases. V lost 0 bases and J lost 7; bases outside the gene matches: 10. From germline, CDR1 is SGDLS and CDR2 YYNGEE. This CDR3 spans 17 amino acids. Here the CDR3 reads CASSVALRLAGDNEQFF. For the CDR3, the DNA is TGTGCCAGCAGCGTAGCTCTCAGGCTAGCGGGGGATAATGAGCAGTTCTTC. Together with reference TRBV9 and TRBJ2-1, the CDR3 gives the full variable domain: DSGVTQTPKHLITATGQRVTLRCSPRSGDLSVYWYQQSLDQGLQFLIQYYNGEERAKGNILERFSAQQFPDLHSELNLSSLELGDSALYFCASSVALRLAGDNEQFFGPGTRLTVL.

The J gene is TRBJ1-2, the V gene TRBV19; 8 nucleotides agree with TRBD1. In germline, CDR1 is LNHDA, CDR2 SQIVND (reference sequence). With V trimmed by 6 bases and J by 8 bases, 8 bases remained unmatched. This CDR3 has 13 amino acids. CDR3 amino acids: CASRPVTGAGYTF. The CDR3 DNA follows: TGTGCCAGTAGGCCCGTGACAGGGGCCGGCTACACCTTC.

The chain couples TRBV7-9 to TRBJ2-7, with a tentative D call TRBD1 (8 bases). The V gene's germline CDR1 is SEHNR and CDR2 FQNEAQ (reference sequence). The CDR3 totals 16 residues. The V end lost 5 bases, the J end lost 2 bases, and 19 bases lay between the germline ends. The CDR3 loop reads CASSGTGQAGAYEQYF. CDR3 DNA: TGTGCCAGCAGCGGGACGGGACAGGCGGGAGCCTACGAGCAGTACTTC.